This TCR beta chain was documented in a study of blood T cells in healthy people across ages (dated by TCRdb to 2013 to 2016). Study-level background: In model experiments, roughly one uniquely barcoded TCR beta cDNA molecule per two T cells was captured by template switching. The study analyzed two additional independent replicas of 1 million unique cDNA reads from the same blood draw for two donors, one aged 18 to 30 and one aged 80 or older. To avoid experimental bias, donors of different ages were distributed randomly across sequencing lanes. Four age groups were formed from the donors: young (average roughly 16 years), middle-aged (around 40), aged (62) and long-lived (around 80). To track age-related changes in TCR beta repertoire diversity, the study relied on deep sequencing normalized with unique cDNA molecular identifiers. What the study reported, not specific to this receptor: Because the CMV infection status of the donors was unknown, age-related changes in expanded clonotypes may potentially have been confounded. There was a strong correlation between observed TCR beta diversity and the percentage of naive T cells measured by flow cytometry. Observed TCR beta diversity per million T cells fell roughly linearly with age, and a significant reduction was already apparent by age about 43. Total diversity estimates from one million sequenced T cells were considered lower bounds and underestimates. Because profiling used bulk unsorted PBMCs, naive and antigen-experienced compartments could not be compared conclusively. Compared with the aged group, more naive CD4+ T cells, fewer expanded clones and increased TCR diversity were shown by the long-lived group, suggesting age selection.

Donors were roughly 40 systemically healthy Caucasian individuals from Russia aged roughly 6 to 90 years. About 10 milliliters of peripheral blood were drawn from each donor into EDTA-treated Vacutainer tubes. PBMCs were isolated by Ficoll-Paque density-gradient centrifugation, with at least 6 million obtained per sample. Trizol reagent was used to extract total RNA from the PBMCs, yielding at least 6 micrograms per sample. For every donor, flow cytometry on a PBMC aliquot measured the percentage of naive CD45RAhigh/CD27high T cells. The CDR3 holds 14 amino acids from the cysteine to the phenylalanine. Only CDR3 DNA is held: 42 bases, read in frame from base 1. V loses 4 bases of germline sequence and J loses 3 bases, and the interval between the two ends is 13 bases. CDR1 MRHNA and CDR2 SNTAGT were looked up in the germline V gene. This clonotype was seen only a few times. The clone's antigen remains unknown. No base quality values were provided; no much bigger clone lies one nucleotide off.

Library preparation used 5' RACE. Data came from an Illumina HiSeq 2500. A second PCR of 7 to 11 cycles was performed with a sample-barcoded 5' primer and a J-beta primer mix. A unique molecular identifier was introduced onto each TCR beta cDNA molecule by a template-switch 5' adaptor carrying 12 random nucleotides. Each sample yielded at least 2.5 million CDR3-containing paired-end reads. The Mint cDNA synthesis kit, primed by a TRBC-specific oligonucleotide, was used to synthesize first-strand cDNA from all RNA. After uracil-DNA glycosylase treatment, a first 18-cycle PCR used universal primers M1SS and BC2_uni_R on all cDNA. The source study handled its data this way. Normalization of each sample was performed by random selection of 1 million high-quality reads, each carrying a distinct molecular identifier. Reads sharing molecular identifiers were discarded rather than binned into consensus sequences. MiTCR, run with a Q25 quality threshold and the strictest error-elimination algorithm, handled CDR3 identification, clonotype clustering and error correction. A nonparametric unseen species model using Euler transformation provided a lower-bound estimate of total TCR beta diversity. TCRdb itself trimmed the public reads at Q25 with fastp, ran MiXCR and retained productive beta chains. Under each unique CDR3 protein, matching rows form one entry showing the most common genes and DNA. Here the V and J calls rest on TCRdb's processing, not on the authors' analysis. This sample gives about 620,000 distinct CDR3 sequences in total; around 20% of them show up just once. In total, the top ten clones hold more than 3% of the sample.

The sample comprised blood. The receptor's source is a man in his 70s in good health. Recombination connected TRBV6-4 to TRBJ2-7; perhaps TRBD2 is the D gene, with 5 bases matching. The CDR3 is CASSAETTFYEQYF. Here is the DNA: TGTGCCAGCAGTGCTGAGACTACGTTCTACGAGCAGTACTTC.